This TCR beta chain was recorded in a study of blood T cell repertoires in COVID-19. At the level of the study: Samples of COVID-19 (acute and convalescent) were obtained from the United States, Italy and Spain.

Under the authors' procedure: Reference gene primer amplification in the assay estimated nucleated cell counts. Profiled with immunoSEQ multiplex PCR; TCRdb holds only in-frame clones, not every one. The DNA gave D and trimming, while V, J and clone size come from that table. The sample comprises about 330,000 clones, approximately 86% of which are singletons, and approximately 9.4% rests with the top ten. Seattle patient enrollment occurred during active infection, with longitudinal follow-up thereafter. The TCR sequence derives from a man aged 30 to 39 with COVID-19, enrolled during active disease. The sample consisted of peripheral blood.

In nucleotides, the CDR3 is TGTGCCAGCAGCTTACGCAGACTAGAGGGTTCGAATGAGCAGTTCTTC. It encodes CASSLRRLEGSNEQFF. V is TRBV9 and J is TRBJ2-1; TRBD2 is a possible D gene (6 bases). This CDR3 has 16 amino acids. The V gene's germline CDR1 is SGDLS and CDR2 YYNGEE. V lost 4 bases and J 7 bases, leaving 21 bases between the germline ends.